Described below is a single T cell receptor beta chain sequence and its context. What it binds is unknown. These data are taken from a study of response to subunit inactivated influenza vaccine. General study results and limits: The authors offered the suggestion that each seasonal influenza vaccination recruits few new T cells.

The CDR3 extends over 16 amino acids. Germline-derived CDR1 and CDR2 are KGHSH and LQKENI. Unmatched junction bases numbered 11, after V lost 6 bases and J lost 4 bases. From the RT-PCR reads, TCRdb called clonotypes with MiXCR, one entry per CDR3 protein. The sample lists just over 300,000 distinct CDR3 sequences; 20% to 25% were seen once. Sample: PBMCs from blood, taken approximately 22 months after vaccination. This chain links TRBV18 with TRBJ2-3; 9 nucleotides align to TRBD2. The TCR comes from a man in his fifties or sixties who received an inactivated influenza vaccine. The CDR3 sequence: CASSQPSGVRADTQYF. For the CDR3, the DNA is TGTGCCAGCTCCCAACCTAGCGGGGTGCGCGCAGATACGCAGTATTTT. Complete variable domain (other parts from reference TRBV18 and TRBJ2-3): NAGVMQNPRHLVRRRGQEARLRCSPMKGHSHVYWYRQLPEEGLKFMVYLQKENIIDESGMPKERFSAEFPKEGPSILRIQQVVRGDSAAYFCASSQPSGVRADTQYFGPGTRLTVL.